Following are 20 T cell receptor beta chains from one sample sequenced in a study of cytomegalovirus exposure and HLA in healthy donors. The PCR contained 60 Vbeta and 13 Jbeta primers. Data came from immunoSEQ multiplex PCR; TCRdb stores just in-frame clones and leaves some out. This repertoire includes under 70,000 clones. The sequenced sample consisted of PBMCs. The receptor set was obtained from a man aged 45-60 years in good health and CMV-seropositive.

The gene calls are TRBV29-1 and TRBJ2-7, with D perhaps matching TRBD2 (5 bases). Germline-derived CDR1 and CDR2 are SQVTM and ANQGSEA. This CDR3 has 12 amino acids. Trimming removed 4 bases from V and 4 bases from J, with 11 bases in between. The CDR3 sequence: CSVGTFAYEQYF. CDR3 bases: TGCAGCGTTGGGACTTTCGCATACGAGCAGTACTTC.

The rearrangement links TRBV28 to TRBJ1-3; D is possibly TRBD1 (5 bases). The CDR3 is 16 amino acids. Germline V gene data show CDR1 as MDHEN and CDR2 as SYDVKM. Trimming pared 6 bases from V and 0 bases from J, leaving 15 bases between. The DNA of the CDR3 is TGTGCCAGCAGCCCCACACGGACACTCTCTGGAAACACCATATATTTT. This sequence encodes CASSPTRTLSGNTIYF.

The chain links TRBV30 to TRBJ2-4, with D tentatively TRBD1 (6 bases). Per the germline V gene, CDR1 is GTSNPN and CDR2 is SVGIG (reference sequence). The V end was cut by 1 base, the J end by 8 bases, with 12 bases between. This CDR3 has 13 residues. CDR3 sequence reads: CAWSAGARDIQYF. For the CDR3, the DNA is TGTGCCTGGAGTGCAGGGGCGCGAGACATTCAGTACTTC. Together with reference TRBV30 and TRBJ2-4, the CDR3 gives the full variable domain: SQTIHQWPATLVQPVGSPLSLECTVEGTSNPNLYWYRQAAGRGLQLLFYSVGIGQISSEVPQNLSASRPQDRQFILSSKKLLLSDSGFYLCAWSAGARDIQYFGAGTRLSVL.

This chain uses TRBV4-3 with TRBJ2-2; 8 nucleotides line up with TRBD2. Trimming took 0 bases from V and 6 from J; bases not matched to a gene: 6. This CDR3 comprises 16 residues. Per germline, CDR1 LGHNA and CDR2 YSLEER. DNA of the CDR3: TGCGCCAGCAGCCAAGATCGAGCGGGAGTCCCCGGGGAGCTGTTTTTT. Encoded protein: CASSQDRAGVPGELFF.

This sequence joins TRBV19 and TRBJ1-4; TRBD1 matches 8 bases. V gave up 7 bases and J gave up 5 bases; unmatched junction bases: 3. The germline CDR1 and CDR2 sequences are LNHDA and SQIVND (reference sequence). The CDR3 is 13 residues long. CDR3 residues: CASKDRGNEKLFF. In nucleotides, the CDR3 is TGTGCCAGTAAAGACAGGGGCAATGAAAAACTGTTTTTT.

A note on this clone: One junction end disagrees with the germline gene, perhaps due to a read error. This chain joins TRBV5-6 and TRBJ2-1; D is uncertain. CDR3 length: 11 amino acids. Germline CDR1 SGHDT, CDR2 YYEEEE. CDR3: CARSSYNEQFF. The CDR3 DNA follows: TGTGCCAGAAGCTCGTACAATGAGCAGTTCTTC.

The rearrangement joins TRBV13 to TRBJ1-1; a possible D gene is TRBD1 (6 bases). Trimming removed 3 bases at V and 1 base at J, with 9 bases between. CDR3 size: 14 residues. Germline-derived CDR1 and CDR2 are PRHDT and FYEKMQ (reference sequence). The DNA of the CDR3 is TGTGCCAGCAGCTTTTTACAGGGGAACACTGAAGCTTTCTTT. It encodes CASSFLQGNTEAFF.

The rearrangement uses TRBV28 and TRBJ1-2, with no clear D. The V gene lost 4 bases and the J gene lost 4 bases, with 16 bases spanning the gap. The length of the CDR3 is 15 residues. From germline, CDR1 is MDHEN and CDR2 SYDVKM. This CDR3 reads CASSSPWRSSYGYTF. CDR3 coding DNA: TGTGCCAGCAGTTCCCCTTGGCGGTCTAGCTATGGCTACACCTTC.

The rearrangement uses TRBV20-1 and TRBJ2-3, with TRBD1 identical over 7 bases. V lost 1 base and J lost 8; bases outside the gene matches: 0. Looked up from germline, CDR1 is DFQATT and CDR2 is SNEGSKA (reference sequence). The CDR3 is 11 amino acids. The CDR3 protein is CSARGQGTQYF. For the CDR3, the DNA is TGCAGTGCTAGAGGACAGGGTACGCAGTATTTT.

The J gene is TRBJ1-5, the V gene TRBV28; the match to TRBD1 covers 7 bases. The CDR3 loop spans 15 amino acids. Losses at the gene ends were 4 bases for V and 3 bases for J; bases not matched to a gene: 6. Per the germline V gene, CDR1 is MDHEN and CDR2 is SYDVKM. Here the CDR3 DNA reads TGTGCCAGCAGTTCGGGACAGACCCTCAATCAGCCCCAGCATTTT. Amino acids: CASSSGQTLNQPQHF.

The chain is built from TRBV5-4 and TRBJ2-3, with D maybe TRBD1 (5 bases). Germline V gene sequence: CDR1 SGHNT, CDR2 YYREEE (reference sequence). The CDR3 contains 14 residues. V was clipped by 0 bases and J by 2 bases, with 7 bases between them. CDR3 bases: TGTGCCAGCAGCTTGGGACAGTACACAGATACGCAGTATTTT. It specifies CASSLGQYTDTQYF.

This chain connects TRBV7-9 to TRBJ1-5, with 12 bases identical to TRBD1. Germline trimming cut 5 bases from V and 7 bases from J; bases unmatched to any gene: 6. This CDR3 has 15 residues. Germline CDR1 and CDR2: SEHNR and FQNEAQ (reference sequence). The CDR3 spells CASSPGQGAGQPQHF. The CDR3 DNA sequence: TGTGCCAGCAGCCCGGGACAGGGGGCCGGGCAGCCCCAGCATTTT.

This chain connects TRBV7-2 to TRBJ2-7; TRBD2 agrees at 10 bases. Germline V lookup: CDR1 SGHTA, CDR2 FQGNSA. This CDR3 spans 15 amino acids. The trim removed 4 bases at V and 6 bases at J, leaving 9 bases unmatched. The CDR3 sequence: CASSSTSGAPSEQYF. The CDR3 DNA follows: TGTGCCAGCAGCTCCACTAGCGGGGCCCCCTCCGAGCAGTACTTC.

The CDR3 region is CAIAGSGSGEQFF. CDR3 coding DNA: TGTGCCATCGCGGGAAGCGGGAGTGGTGAGCAGTTCTTC. The chain has TRBV10-3 and TRBJ2-1, with 8 bases fitting TRBD2. Trimming took 8 bases from V and 9 from J; bases not matched to a gene: 9. CDR3 length: 13 residues. CDR1 and CDR2 (germline): ENHRY, SYGVKD.

The chain joins TRBV10-1 to TRBJ2-5; D is possibly TRBD2 (6 bases). V gave up 6 bases and J gave up 1 base, with 9 bases separating them. The CDR3 has 13 amino acids. Germline loops: CDR1 WNHNN, CDR2 SYGVQD (reference sequence). The CDR3 region has the DNA TGCGCCAGCAGGACCGGGAGCCAAGAGACCCAGTACTTC. This gives the protein CASRTGSQETQYF.

The rearrangement joins TRBV5-8 to TRBJ2-3, with D unclear. From germline, CDR1 is SGHTS and CDR2 YDEGEE. CDR3 length equals 14 residues. Trimming shortened V by 0 bases and J by 0 bases, and 5 bases separated the two germline ends. The CDR3 bases are TGTGCCAGCAGCTTGGGAGTTAGCACAGATACGCAGTATTTT. This gives the protein CASSLGVSTDTQYF.

This rearrangement joins TRBV4-3 to TRBJ2-3; TRBD2 aligns across 11 bases. With 2 bases clipped from V and 5 bases from J, the junction kept 3 bases outside the gene matches. This CDR3 region has 15 residues. Germline-derived CDR1 and CDR2 are LGHNA and YSLEER. The CDR3 sequence is CASSQLAGGGDTQYF. Here the CDR3 DNA reads TGCGCCAGCAGCCAACTAGCGGGAGGAGGAGATACGCAGTATTTT.

V usage is TRBV4-2 and J usage is TRBJ1-2; TRBD1 aligns across 9 bases. The CDR3 runs 14 residues. Germline CDR1 is LGHNA and CDR2 is YNFKEQ. V dropped 1 base and J dropped 8; count of bases not matched to a gene: 5. CDR3 DNA: TGTGCCAGCAGCCAAGTACAGGGGGCAGAAGGCTACACCTTC. Protein: CASSQVQGAEGYTF.

To note about this clone: At one of its ends the junction is not consistent with the germline gene, which may arise from a read error. This CDR3 is also generated by other DNA sequences in the sample. V is TRBV11-2 and J is TRBJ2-7; TRBD2 matches 13 bases. The CDR3 loop spans 13 amino acids. The V gene's germline CDR1 is SGHAT and CDR2 FQNNGV. The CDR3 DNA reads TGTGCCAGCAGCTCCCGACTAGCGGGGGGCCCTACTTTC. This codes for CASSSRLAGGPTF.

J is TRBJ1-2 and V is TRBV2; 8 positions match TRBD1. The ends lost 6 bases at V and 6 bases at J; junction bases unmatched: 3. The CDR3 is made up of 12 amino acids. Germline loops: CDR1 SNHLY, CDR2 FYNNEI. CDR3 sequence reads: CASRQGANGYTF. In DNA, the CDR3 is TGTGCCAGCAGGCAGGGGGCCAATGGCTACACCTTC.